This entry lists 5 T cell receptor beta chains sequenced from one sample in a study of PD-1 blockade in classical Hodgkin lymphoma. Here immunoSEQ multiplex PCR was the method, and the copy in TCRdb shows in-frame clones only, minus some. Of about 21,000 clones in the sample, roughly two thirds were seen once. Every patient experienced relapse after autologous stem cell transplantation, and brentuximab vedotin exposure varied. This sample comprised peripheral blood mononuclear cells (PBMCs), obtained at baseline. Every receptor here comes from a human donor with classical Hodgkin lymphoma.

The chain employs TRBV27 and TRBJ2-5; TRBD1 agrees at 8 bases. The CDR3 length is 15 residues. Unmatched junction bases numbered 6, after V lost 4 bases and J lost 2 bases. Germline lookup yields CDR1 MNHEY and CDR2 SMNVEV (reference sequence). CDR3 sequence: CASSSDRGRQETQYF. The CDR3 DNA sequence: TGTGCCAGCAGTTCCGACAGGGGTCGACAAGAGACCCAGTACTTC.

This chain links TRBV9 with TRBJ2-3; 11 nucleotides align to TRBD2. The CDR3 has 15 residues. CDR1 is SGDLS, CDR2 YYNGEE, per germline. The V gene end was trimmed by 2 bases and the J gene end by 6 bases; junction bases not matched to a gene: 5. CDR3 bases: TGTGCCAGCAGCGTTAGCGGGGGGGCCCACGATACGCAGTATTTT. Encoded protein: CASSVSGGAHDTQYF.

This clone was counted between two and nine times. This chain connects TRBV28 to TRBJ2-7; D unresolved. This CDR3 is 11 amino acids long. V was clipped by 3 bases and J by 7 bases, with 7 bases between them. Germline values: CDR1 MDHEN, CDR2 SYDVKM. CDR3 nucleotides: TGTGCCAGCAGTTTCGCCCTGGAGCAGTACTTC. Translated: CASSFALEQYF.

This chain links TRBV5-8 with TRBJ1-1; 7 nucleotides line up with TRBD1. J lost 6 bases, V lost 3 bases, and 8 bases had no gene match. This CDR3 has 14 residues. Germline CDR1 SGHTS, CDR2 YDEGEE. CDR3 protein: CASSSSRDSSEAFF. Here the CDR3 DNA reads TGTGCCAGCAGCTCGTCCCGGGACAGTTCTGAAGCTTTCTTT.

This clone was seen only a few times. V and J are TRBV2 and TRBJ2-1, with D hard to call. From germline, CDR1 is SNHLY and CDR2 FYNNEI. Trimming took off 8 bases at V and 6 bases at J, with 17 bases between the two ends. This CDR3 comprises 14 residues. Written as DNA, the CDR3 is TGTGCCAGCGGTCGCGGCGAGGTGGGCAATGAGCAGTTCTTC. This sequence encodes CASGRGEVGNEQFF.